The next 19 T cell receptor beta chains were all read from a single sample in a study of neurological immune-mediated disorders. TCRdb reprocessed the 5' RACE reads with MiXCR, giving one entry per CDR3 protein. The sample carries tens of thousands of distinct CDR3 sequences, around 4% recorded once. The sequencing input was PBMCs. All receptors come from a man aged 30 to 39 with multiple sclerosis.

This clonotype appeared many times. This rearrangement joins TRBV27 to TRBJ1-4; a weak D match, TRBD1 (6 bases). Germline assignment: CDR1 MNHEY and CDR2 SMNVEV (reference sequence). This CDR3 comprises 13 residues. Trimming removed 9 bases at V and 2 bases at J, with 10 bases between. For the CDR3, the DNA is TGTGCCAGTGGAACAGGGACTAATGAAAAACTGTTTTTT. This translates into CASGTGTNEKLFF.

This clonotype was seen at least ten times. The chain recombines TRBV6-2 or TRBV6-3 with TRBJ2-7, with no clear D. V lost 8 bases to trimming and J lost 5 bases, with 10 bases between them. Germline V gene lookup returns CDR1 MNHEY and CDR2 SVGEGT. This CDR3 region has 11 residues. The CDR3 is CASSRYDEQYF. Written as DNA, the CDR3 is TGTGCCAGCTCGAGGTACGACGAGCAGTACTTC.

This clonotype occurred a few times. This chain links TRBV20-1 with TRBJ1-2; D may be TRBD1 (6 bases). Germline V CDR1 and CDR2: DFQATT, SNEGSKA (reference sequence). The V and J ends lost 4 bases and 2 bases respectively, with 14 bases between them. The CDR3 is 14 amino acids. CDR3 residues: CSATPSGGNYGYTF. In DNA form, the CDR3 reads TGCAGTGCTACGCCCTCCGGGGGCAACTATGGCTACACCTTC.

There are many counts of this clonotype. This chain uses TRBV20-1 with TRBJ2-2; no firm D call. The V end was cut by 3 bases, the J end by 7 bases, with 12 bases between. The CDR3 consists of 13 residues. Per the germline V gene, CDR1 is DFQATT and CDR2 is SNEGSKA (reference sequence). DNA for the CDR3: TGCAGTGCTAGTAACACGGTCAGCGGGGAGCTGTTTTTT. Translating it yields CSASNTVSGELFF.

This clonotype has ten or more counts. The CDR3 sequence: CASSPVRNEKLFF. The DNA of the CDR3 is TGTGCCAGCTCACCGGTACGGAATGAAAAACTGTTTTTT. The V call is TRBV18, the J call TRBJ1-4; no firm D call. Germline loops: CDR1 KGHSH, CDR2 LQKENI. Trimming removed 3 bases from V and 5 bases from J, with 7 bases in between. There are 13 residues in the CDR3.

This clonotype was counted at least ten times. This rearrangement joins TRBV7-8 to TRBJ1-1; no clear D. Trimming took off 2 bases at V and 3 bases at J, with 10 bases between the two ends. CDR3 length equals 14 residues. Germline CDR1 SGHVS, CDR2 FQNEAQ. The CDR3 loop reads CASSLNTAYTEAFF. CDR3 coding DNA: TGTGCCAGCAGCTTAAACACGGCCTACACTGAAGCTTTCTTT. The whole variable domain, filled in from reference TRBV7-8 and TRBJ1-1, reads GAGVSQSPRYKVAKRGQDVALRCDPISGHVSLFWYQQALGQGPEFLTYFQNEAQLDKSGLPSDRFFAERPEGSVSTLKIQRTQQEDSAVYLCASSLNTAYTEAFFGQGTRLTVV.

This clonotype was recorded many times. The rearrangement uses TRBV7-2 and TRBJ2-5; no reliable D call. CDR1 SGHTA and CDR2 FQGNSA come from the germline V gene. With 4 bases removed from V and 5 bases from J, the gap between germline ends came to 8 bases. The CDR3 is made up of 12 amino acids. As DNA, the CDR3 is TGTGCCAGCAGCTCTAGGTGGGAGACCCAGTACTTC. It yields the protein CASSSRWETQYF. Full variable domain (missing parts from reference TRBV7-2 and TRBJ2-5): GAGVSQSPSNKVTEKGKDVELRCDPISGHTALYWYRQSLGQGLEFLIYFQGNSAPDKSGLPSDRFSAERTGGSVSTLTIQRTQQEDSAVYLCASSSRWETQYFGPGTRLLVL.

This clonotype is medium-sized within its sample. The V gene is TRBV20-1, the J gene TRBJ1-1; D is possibly TRBD1 (5 bases). The CDR3 has 14 residues. The V end was cut by 3 bases, the J end by 2 bases, with 13 bases between. Germline V lookup: CDR1 DFQATT, CDR2 SNEGSKA (reference sequence). CDR3 DNA sequence: TGCAGTGCTAGTAGGGGACGGGACAACACTGAAGCTTTCTTT. Translating gives CSASRGRDNTEAFF.

This clonotype occurred a few times. The genes are TRBV5-8 and TRBJ1-1; D may be TRBD1 (5 bases). CDR1 SGHTS and CDR2 YDEGEE come from the germline V gene. Trimming left V 2 bases short and J 8 bases short, with 16 bases between. The CDR3 runs to 14 residues. The chain's CDR3 is CASSLEGQGEEAFF. DNA for the CDR3: TGTGCCAGCAGCTTAGAAGGGCAGGGAGAGGAAGCTTTCTTT. Using reference TRBV5-8 and TRBJ1-1 for the parts outside the CDR3, the full variable domain is EAGVTQSPTHLIKTRGQQATLRCSPISGHTSVYWYQQALGLGLQFLLWYDEGEERNRGNFPPRFSGRQFPNYSSELNVNALELEDSALYLCASSLEGQGEEAFFGQGTRLTVV.

This clonotype was picked up many times. V gene TRBV12-3 or TRBV12-4 combines with J gene TRBJ2-5; D gene ambiguous. The CDR3 contains 10 residues. Deletions cut 8 bases from V and 3 bases from J, with 4 bases between. The DNA for the CDR3 is TGTGCCAGCGGGGAAGAGACCCAGTACTTC. Translated, it gives CASGEETQYF.

This clonotype showed up many times. The CDR3 nucleotides are TGTGCCAGCCGGGGCCTATCCTACGAGCAGTACTTC. Translating gives CASRGLSYEQYF. The V gene is TRBV12-3 or TRBV12-4, the J gene TRBJ2-7, with D perhaps being TRBD1 or TRBD2 (5 bases each). This CDR3 region has 12 residues. With 8 bases removed from V and 1 base from J, the gap between germline ends came to 9 bases.

This clonotype was seen ten or more times. The J gene is TRBJ2-2, the V gene TRBV7-8; D not certain. Trimming stripped 1 base from V and 1 base from J, with 10 bases between. The CDR3 totals 16 residues. In germline, CDR1 is SGHVS, CDR2 FQNEAQ. CDR3 nucleotides: TGTGCCAGCAGCTTAGGGCGTAGGGAGAACACCGGGGAGCTGTTTTTT. This gives the protein CASSLGRRENTGELFF.

This clonotype appeared many times. This chain uses TRBV27 with TRBJ1-1, with TRBD1 as a possible D gene (6 bases). This CDR3 region has 17 residues. Germline CDR1 is MNHEY and CDR2 is SMNVEV (reference sequence). V was clipped by 1 base and J by 0 bases, with 15 bases between them. The CDR3 loop is CASSLFGGSGMNTEAFF. The CDR3 nucleotides read TGTGCCAGCAGTTTATTTGGGGGCTCGGGGATGAACACTGAAGCTTTCTTT.

This clonotype occurred many times. The gene calls are TRBV5-6 and TRBJ2-1; D possibly corresponds to TRBD2 (5 bases). V shed 2 bases and J shed 3 bases, with 9 bases lying between them. This CDR3 has 14 amino acids. Germline CDR1 and CDR2: SGHDT and YYEEEE. The CDR3: CASSFGRGYNEQFF. The DNA of the CDR3 is TGTGCCAGCAGCTTTGGCCGGGGCTACAATGAGCAGTTCTTC.

Ten or more counts support this clonotype. J is TRBJ2-3 and V is TRBV20-1; D is ambiguous. CDR3 length: 12 amino acids. CDR1 is DFQATT, CDR2 SNEGSKA, per germline (reference sequence). Trimming stripped 5 bases from V and 2 bases from J, with 8 bases between. In DNA form, the CDR3 reads TGCAGTGCTCTGACTGACACAGATACGCAGTATTTT. Amino acid sequence: CSALTDTDTQYF.

This clonotype was detected only once. V gene TRBV2 combines with J gene TRBJ2-2; 8 bases map to TRBD1. J was trimmed by 1 base and V by 8 bases; bases with no gene match: 3. Germline loops: CDR1 SNHLY, CDR2 FYNNEI. The CDR3 loop spans 14 amino acids. DNA of the CDR3: TGTGCCAGCCAGGACAGGGTGAACACCGGGGAGCTGTTTTTT. It codes for CASQDRVNTGELFF.

This chain connects TRBV12-5 to TRBJ2-5; TRBD1 might be the D (6 bases). The V gene lost 3 bases and the J gene lost 4 bases, with 9 bases spanning the gap. Germline V gene data show CDR1 as LGHNT and CDR2 as FRNRAP. This CDR3 has 13 residues. Written as DNA, the CDR3 is TGTGCTAGTGGTTTCAGAGGGGGAGAGACCCAGTACTTC. Amino acids: CASGFRGGETQYF.

This clonotype appeared a few times. The chain is built from TRBV20-1 and TRBJ2-7; TRBD1 aligns across 9 bases. V lost 6 bases to trimming and J lost 4 bases; unmatched junction nucleotides: 7. The germline V gene encodes CDR1 DFQATT and CDR2 SNEGSKA (reference sequence). The CDR3 runs 13 residues. The CDR3, as DNA: TGCAGTGCCGAACCGGGACAGGGTTACGAGCAGTACTTC. Its protein is CSAEPGQGYEQYF.

This clonotype was picked up many times. The rearrangement links TRBV20-1 to TRBJ2-7, with 8 bases matching TRBD1. CDR1 and CDR2 from the germline V gene are DFQATT and SNEGSKA (reference sequence). V shed 0 bases, J shed 2 bases, and the junction held 3 bases outside the gene matches. The CDR3 runs to 14 residues. This CDR3 is CSARDGQGTYEQYF. CDR3 sequence (DNA): TGCAGTGCTAGAGACGGACAGGGCACCTACGAGCAGTACTTC.